This T cell receptor beta chain was identified during a study of blood T cells in healthy people across ages. At the level of the study: Using template switching, researchers captured about one barcoded beta molecule for each two T cells.

Germline V lookup: CDR1 MNHEY, CDR2 SVGAGI. After removal of 0 bases from V and 11 bases from J, the junction contained 14 bases not matched to a gene. This CDR3 comprises 16 residues. This clonotype was picked up a small number of times. Its antigen remains unidentified. Study conclusions and caveats: Compared with aged donors, long-lived donors showed fewer expanded clones, suggesting selection. With naive T cell percentage, TCR beta diversity showed a strong correlation.

The second PCR ran roughly 7 to 12 cycles with a sample-barcoded 5' primer and J-beta primers. Each of the cDNA molecules was tagged by a template-switch adaptor with 12 random nucleotides. TCRdb ran MiXCR on the 5' RACE reads and lists one entry per CDR3 protein. The profile covers about 640,000 distinct CDR3 sequences, with about 30% appearing a single time and 15% to 19% taken by the ten largest. The sequencing input was blood. The sequence derives from a woman aged 80 or over in good health. The V call is TRBV6-5, the J call TRBJ2-5, with TRBD2 matching 8 bases. The chain's CDR3 is CASSYSTVGGGNEQYF. CDR3 nucleotide sequence: TGTGCCAGCAGTTACTCGACGGTGGGCGGGGGGAATGAGCAGTACTTC.